This T cell receptor beta chain stems from a study of CD8+CD57+ T cells in acquired aplastic anemia. Across the whole study: DNA recovered from sorted CD4+ and CD8+ cells had a mean of approximately 3.5 ug.

CDR1 SEHNR and CDR2 FQNEAQ come from the germline V gene (reference sequence). CDR3 length equals 13 residues. Notes on the study in general: Statistical testing detected no significant gap in CD8+ Simpson's diversity between patients and controls. Patients and controls shared approximately 30 CD8+ CDR3 sequences.

This clonotype was observed a few times. Its specificity is not known. One base away lies a much larger clone, so this may be a sequencing read error. Flow cytometry had shown expanded CD8+CD57+ cells in the patients chosen for sequencing. Diagnosis of severe acquired aplastic anemia applied to all patients. The template for TCR beta VDJ and CDR3 sequence profiling was genomic DNA. TCRdb re-analysed the reads in MiXCR, keeping a single row per CDR3 protein. The sample lists 200,000 to 250,000 distinct CDR3 sequences, 55% to 65% occurring once. V gene TRBV7-9 combines with J gene TRBJ1-2; weak D call: TRBD1 (5 bases). The TCR was taken from a human donor with aplastic anemia. The sample taken for sequencing was sorted CD4+, CD8+, or CD8+CD57+ T cells (not recorded which) from PBMCs. The CDR3 is CASSLDRNYGHTF. The CDR3, as DNA: TGTGCCAGCAGCTTAGACAGGAACTATGGCCACACCTTC. Full variable domain (outside the CDR3, taken from reference TRBV7-9 and TRBJ1-2): DTGVSQNPRHKITKRGQNVTFRCDPISEHNRLYWYRQTLGQGPEFLTYFQNEAQLEKSRLLSDRFSAERPKGSFSTLEIQRTEQGDSAMYLCASSLDRNYGHTFGSGTRLTVV.